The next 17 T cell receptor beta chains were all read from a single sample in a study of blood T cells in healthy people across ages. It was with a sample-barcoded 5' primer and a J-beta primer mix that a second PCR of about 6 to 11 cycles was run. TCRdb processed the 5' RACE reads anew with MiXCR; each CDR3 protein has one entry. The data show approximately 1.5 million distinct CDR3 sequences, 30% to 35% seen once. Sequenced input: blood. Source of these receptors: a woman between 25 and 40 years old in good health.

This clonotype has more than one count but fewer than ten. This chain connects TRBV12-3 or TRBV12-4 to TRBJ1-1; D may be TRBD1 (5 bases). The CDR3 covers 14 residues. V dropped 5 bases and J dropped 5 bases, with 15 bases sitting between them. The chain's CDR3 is CASSPTGVVTEAFF. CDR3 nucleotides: TGTGCCAGCAGTCCTACAGGTGTGGTTACTGAAGCTTTCTTT.

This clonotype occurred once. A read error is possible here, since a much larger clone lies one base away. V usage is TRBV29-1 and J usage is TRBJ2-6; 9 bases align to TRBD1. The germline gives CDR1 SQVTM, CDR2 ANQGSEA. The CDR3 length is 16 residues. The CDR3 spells CNERGQGTSGANVLTF. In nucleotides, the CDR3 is TGCAACGAGCGAGGACAGGGGACTTCTGGGGCCAACGTCCTGACTTTC.

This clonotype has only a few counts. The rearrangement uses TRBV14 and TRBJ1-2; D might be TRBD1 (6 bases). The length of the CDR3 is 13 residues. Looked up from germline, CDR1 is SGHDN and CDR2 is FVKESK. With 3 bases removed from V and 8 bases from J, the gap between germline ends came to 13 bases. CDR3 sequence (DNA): TGTGCCAGCAGCCAGTCACAGGGACGCGGCTACACCTTC. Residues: CASSQSQGRGYTF.

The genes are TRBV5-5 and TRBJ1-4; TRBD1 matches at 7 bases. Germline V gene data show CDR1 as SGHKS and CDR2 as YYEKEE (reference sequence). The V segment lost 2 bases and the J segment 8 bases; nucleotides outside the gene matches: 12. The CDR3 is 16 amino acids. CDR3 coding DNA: TGTGCCAGCAGCTTAAATCCGGGACAGCCCAGCGAAAAACTGTTTTTT. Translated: CASSLNPGQPSEKLFF.

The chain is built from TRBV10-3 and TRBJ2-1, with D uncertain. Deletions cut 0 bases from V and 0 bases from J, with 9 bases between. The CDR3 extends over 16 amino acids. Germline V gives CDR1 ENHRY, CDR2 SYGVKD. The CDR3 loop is CAISESMASSYNEQFF. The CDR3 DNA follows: TGTGCCATCAGTGAGTCGATGGCGAGCTCCTACAATGAGCAGTTCTTC.

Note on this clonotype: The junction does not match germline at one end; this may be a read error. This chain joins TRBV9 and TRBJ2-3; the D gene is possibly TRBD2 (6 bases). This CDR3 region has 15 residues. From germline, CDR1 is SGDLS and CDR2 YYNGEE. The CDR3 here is CASSPGDGGSDTRYF. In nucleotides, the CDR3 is TGTGCCAGCAGCCCCGGGGACGGAGGGTCGGATACGCGGTATTTT.

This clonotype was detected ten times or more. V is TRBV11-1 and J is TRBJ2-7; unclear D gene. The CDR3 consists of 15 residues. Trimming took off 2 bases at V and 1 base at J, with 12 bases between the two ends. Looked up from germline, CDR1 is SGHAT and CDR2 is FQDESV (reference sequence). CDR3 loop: CASSLSLGGSYEQYF. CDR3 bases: TGTGCCAGCAGCTTAAGTCTGGGCGGTTCCTACGAGCAGTACTTC.

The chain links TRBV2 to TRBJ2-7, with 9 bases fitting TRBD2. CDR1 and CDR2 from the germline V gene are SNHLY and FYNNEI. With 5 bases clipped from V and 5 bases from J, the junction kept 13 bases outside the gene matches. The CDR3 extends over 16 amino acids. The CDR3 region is CASSWRLGTSPHEQYF. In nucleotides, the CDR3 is TGTGCCAGCAGTTGGCGGCTCGGGACTAGCCCCCACGAGCAGTACTTC.

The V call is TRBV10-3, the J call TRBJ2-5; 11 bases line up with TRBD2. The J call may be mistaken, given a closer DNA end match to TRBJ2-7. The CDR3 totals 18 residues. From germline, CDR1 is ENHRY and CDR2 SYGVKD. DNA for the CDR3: TGTGCCATCAGTGAGCCGGTAGCGGGAGGGAGGAGTTTGGACGAGCAGTACTTC. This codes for CAISEPVAGGRSLDEQYF.

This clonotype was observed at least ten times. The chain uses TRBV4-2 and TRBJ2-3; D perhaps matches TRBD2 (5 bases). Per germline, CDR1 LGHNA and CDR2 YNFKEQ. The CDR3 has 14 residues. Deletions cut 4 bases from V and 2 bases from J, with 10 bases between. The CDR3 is CASSPTIFTDTQYF. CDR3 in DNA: TGTGCCAGCAGCCCGACTATCTTCACAGATACGCAGTATTTT.

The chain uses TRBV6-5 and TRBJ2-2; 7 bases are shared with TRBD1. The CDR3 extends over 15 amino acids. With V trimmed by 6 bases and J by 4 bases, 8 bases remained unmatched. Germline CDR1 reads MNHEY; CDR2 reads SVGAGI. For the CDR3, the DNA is TGTGCCAGCAGGCTAGAGGGGGCGAGCACCGGGGAGCTGTTTTTT. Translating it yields CASRLEGASTGELFF.

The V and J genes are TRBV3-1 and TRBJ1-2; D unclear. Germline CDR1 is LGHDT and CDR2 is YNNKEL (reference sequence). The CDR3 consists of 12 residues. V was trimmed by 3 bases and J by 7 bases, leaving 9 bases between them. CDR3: CASSQPEGGYTF. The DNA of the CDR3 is TGTGCCAGCAGCCAGCCGGAGGGTGGCTACACCTTC.

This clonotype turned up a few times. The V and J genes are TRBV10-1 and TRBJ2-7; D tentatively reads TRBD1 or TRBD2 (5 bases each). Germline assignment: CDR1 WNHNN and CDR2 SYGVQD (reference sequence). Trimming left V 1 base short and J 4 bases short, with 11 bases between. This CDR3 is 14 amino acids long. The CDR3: CASSEFRGGYEQYF. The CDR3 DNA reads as TGCGCCAGCAGTGAGTTTCGGGGCGGATACGAGCAGTACTTC.

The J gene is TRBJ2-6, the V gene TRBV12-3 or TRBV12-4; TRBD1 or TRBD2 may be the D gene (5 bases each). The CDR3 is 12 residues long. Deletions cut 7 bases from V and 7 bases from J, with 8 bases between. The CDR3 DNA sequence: TGTGCCAGCACCCGGGACGCCAACGTCCTGACTTTC. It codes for CASTRDANVLTF.

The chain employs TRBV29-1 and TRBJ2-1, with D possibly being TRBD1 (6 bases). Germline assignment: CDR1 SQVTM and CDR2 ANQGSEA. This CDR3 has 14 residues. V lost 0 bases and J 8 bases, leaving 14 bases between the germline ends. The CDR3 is CSVEDFRGRDEQFF. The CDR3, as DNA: TGCAGCGTTGAAGATTTCAGGGGAAGGGATGAGCAGTTCTTC.

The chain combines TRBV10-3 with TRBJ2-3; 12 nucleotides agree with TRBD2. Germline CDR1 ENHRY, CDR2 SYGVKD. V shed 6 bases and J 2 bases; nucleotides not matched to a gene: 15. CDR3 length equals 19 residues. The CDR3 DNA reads TGTGCCATCAGGAAAACTAGCGGGGGGACAGGGCACGACACAGATACGCAGTATTTT. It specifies CAIRKTSGGTGHDTDTQYF.

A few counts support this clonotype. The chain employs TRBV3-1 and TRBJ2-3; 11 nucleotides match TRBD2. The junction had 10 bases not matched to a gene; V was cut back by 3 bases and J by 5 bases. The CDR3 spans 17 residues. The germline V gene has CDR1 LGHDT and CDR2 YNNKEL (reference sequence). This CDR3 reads CASSQIPQTSGEDTQYF. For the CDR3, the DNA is TGTGCCAGCAGCCAGATCCCCCAGACTAGCGGGGAAGATACGCAGTATTTT.